This is a list of T cell receptor beta chains from one sample in a study of cytomegalovirus exposure and HLA in healthy donors. Libraries were prepared by immunoSEQ multiplex PCR; TCRdb keeps only in-frame clonotypes and omits some of them. The table includes some 320,000 clones, around 87% detected once. The sequencing input was PBMCs. These receptors were obtained from a woman in her 30s in good health and CMV-seropositive. CDR3s include the opening cysteine and the closing phenylalanine or tryptophan. The D gene is left open where the match is weak. Clone sizes are given selectively: once, few, many, or a class where the clone is expanded.

j_call | clone_size | v_call | d_call | cdr3_nt | cdr3_aa
TRBJ2-7 | once | TRBV2 | TRBD2 | TGTGCCAGCAGTTCCGGGCTAGCGGAGACTCACGAGCAGTACTTC | CASSSGLAETHEQYF
TRBJ1-5 | . | TRBV11-2 | . | TGTGCCAGCGGATTCGGGCGGGATCAGCCCCAGCATTTT | CASGFGRDQPQHF
TRBJ2-6 | . | TRBV30 | . | TGTGCCTGGAGTGTCTCCTTCGGGCAATTCAGCTCTGGGGCCAACGTCCTGACTTTC | CAWSVSFGQFSSGANVLTF
TRBJ2-2 | . | TRBV2 | . | TGTGCCAGCAGTGAACAGTCAGGGTCAGGAGAGGAGCTGTTTTTT | CASSEQSGSGEELFF
TRBJ2-2 | . | TRBV7-3 | . | TGTGCCAGCAGCTTAAGGCCCCTCGGGTTGAGGGATGCCGGGGAGCTGTTTTTT | CASSLRPLGLRDAGELFF
TRBJ1-2 | . | TRBV7-2 | TRBD1 | TGTGCCAGCAGCTTAGCGAGGACAGGGAGTGGCTACACCTTC | CASSLARTGSGYTF
TRBJ2-1 | . | TRBV5-4 | . | TGTGCCAGCAGCACTCCACAGGCCCCAGAGGGCAATGAGCAGTTCTTC | CASSTPQAPEGNEQFF
TRBJ1-4 | once | TRBV30 | TRBD1 | TGTGCCTGCTCGGGACAGGGGGTCGGAAAACTGTTTTTT | CACSGQGVGKLFF
TRBJ1-1 | . | TRBV7-2 | . | TGTGCCAGCAGCTTAGGATACTCTTACACTGAAGCTTTCTTT | CASSLGYSYTEAFF
TRBJ1-1 | . | TRBV4-3 | TRBD1 | TGCGCCAGCAGCCCGGGACAGTATGGAAACATGGGGACTGAAGCTTTCTTT | CASSPGQYGNMGTEAFF
TRBJ2-3 | . | TRBV19 | . | TGTGCCAGTAGCTCCGGCAGCACAGATACGCAGTATTTT | CASSSGSTDTQYF
TRBJ2-1 | once | TRBV7-9 | . | TGTGCCAGCAGCTTAGCCGGGGTATACAATGAGCAGTTCTTC | CASSLAGVYNEQFF
TRBJ1-1 | . | TRBV7-2 | . | TGTGCCAGCAGCTTAGCGCACAGGCAGAACACTGAAGCTTTCTTT | CASSLAHRQNTEAFF
TRBJ2-1 | once | TRBV18 | . | TGTGCCAGCTCACGGGATGGGATCTACAATGAGCAGTTCTTC | CASSRDGIYNEQFF
TRBJ1-4 | . | TRBV9 | TRBD1 | TGTGCCAGCAGCTCGGGACAGCCTAATGAAAAACTGTTTTTT | CASSSGQPNEKLFF
TRBJ1-1 | . | TRBV20-1 | . | TGCAGTGCTAAATTAAACACTGAAGCTTTCTTT | CSAKLNTEAFF
TRBJ2-6 | . | TRBV4-2 | . | TGTGCCAGCAGCCAAGCCGTCGACAGTTCTGGGGCCAACGTCCTGACTTTC | CASSQAVDSSGANVLTF
TRBJ2-7 | . | TRBV30 | TRBD1 | TGTGCCTGGGGGACAGGGATCGAGCAGTACTTC | CAWGTGIEQYF
TRBJ1-2 | . | TRBV7-2 | . | TGTGCCAGCAGCCAACGTAGAGGCTACACCTTC | CASSQRRGYTF
TRBJ1-2 | . | TRBV6-5 | TRBD1 | TGTGCCATCAGTGAGGGACAGGGTTGGGATGGCTACACCTTC | CAISEGQGWDGYTF
TRBJ2-7 | . | TRBV15 | TRBD1 | TGTGCCACCGGGCACCGGGACAGGGGATTTTTTGGCGACGAGCAGTACTTC | CATGHRDRGFFGDEQYF
TRBJ1-1 | . | TRBV27 | . | TGTGCCAGCAGTTTTGGGGCGAACACTGAAGCTTTCTTT | CASSFGANTEAFF
TRBJ2-1 | . | TRBV4-3 | . | TGCGCCAGCAGCCCCGGCGCTAGCGTGTGGAATGAGCAGTTCTTC | CASSPGASVWNEQFF
TRBJ1-5 | . | TRBV7-2 | . | TGTGCCAGCAGCTCCAACAGGAATCAGCCCCAGCATTTT | CASSSNRNQPQHF
TRBJ2-5 | . | TRBV6-1 | . | TGTGCCAGCAGCGACAGAGGGGAGACCCAGTACTTC | CASSDRGETQYF
TRBJ2-7 | . | TRBV28 | . | TGTGCCAGCACAACCTGGTCCTCCGAAGCGGCCTACGAGCAGTACTTC | CASTTWSSEAAYEQYF
TRBJ2-1 | once | TRBV27 | . | TGTGCCAGCAGAGATTTCCGGGACTTTTACAATGAGCAGTTCTTC | CASRDFRDFYNEQFF
TRBJ2-3 | once | TRBV7-9 | . | TGTGCCAGCCCAGCGGGCGGCGGGGCAGATACGCAGTATTTT | CASPAGGGADTQYF
TRBJ2-1 | . | TRBV11-2 | TRBD2 | TGTGCCAGCAGTTTAGAGCGGGGATCCTACAATGAGCAGTTCTTC | CASSLERGSYNEQFF
TRBJ2-4 | . | TRBV7-2 | . | TGTGCCAGCAGCTTAGACGATAGGGCAGGACAACCGGGACGTACCATTCAGTACTTC | CASSLDDRAGQPGRTIQYF
TRBJ1-6 | . | TRBV5-1 | . | TGCGCCAGCAGCTTGTTGCAGCAAAATTCACCCCTCCACTTT | CASSLLQQNSPLHF
TRBJ2-7 | . | TRBV5-6 | TRBD1 | TGTGCCAGCAGCACGCCGGGACAGGGCCTTTCCTACGAGCAGTACTTC | CASSTPGQGLSYEQYF
TRBJ2-5 | . | TRBV5-1 | TRBD1 | TGCGCCAGCAGCCGACTTGGGACAGGGCCTGGAGAGACCCAGTACTTC | CASSRLGTGPGETQYF
TRBJ2-3 | . | TRBV6-4 | . | TGTGCCAGCAGTGACGCGCCGGGGGACACAGATACGCAGTATTTT | CASSDAPGDTDTQYF
TRBJ1-2 | . | TRBV28 | TRBD1 | TGTGCCAGCTCCGGACAGGGGCTGTATGGCTACACCTTC | CASSGQGLYGYTF
TRBJ1-2 | few | TRBV7-9 | . | TGTGCCAGCAGCTTAGCTCTTAACTATGGCTACACCTTC | CASSLALNYGYTF
TRBJ1-2 | . | TRBV19 | . | TGTGCCAGTAGCCCCACCGGGACAAGTCCCTATGGCTACACCTTC | CASSPTGTSPYGYTF
TRBJ2-7 | . | TRBV14 | . | TGTGCCAGCTCGAGGACTTTGGGGGCCTACGAGCAGTACTTC | CASSRTLGAYEQYF
TRBJ2-5 | . | TRBV5-6 | TRBD2 | TGTGCCAGCAGCTTGTTGGGCGGGGGGCAGGAAGAGACCCAGTACTTC | CASSLLGGGQEETQYF
TRBJ1-2 | few | TRBV25-1 | . | TGTGCCAGCAGTGATCTGGGCTACACCTTC | CASSDLGYTF
TRBJ1-3 | . | TRBV7-2 | . | TGTGCCAGCAGCTCGTATTTAAGTGGCGGAAACACCATATATTTT | CASSSYLSGGNTIYF
TRBJ2-2 | . | TRBV4-2 | . | TGTGCCAGCAGCCCCCCCGACGGGGAGCTGTTTTTT | CASSPPDGELFF
TRBJ2-2 | . | TRBV2 | . | TGTGCCAGCAGAGAACAGGGTTCGAACACCGGGGAGCTGTTTTTT | CASREQGSNTGELFF
TRBJ1-1 | . | TRBV18 | TRBD1 | TGTGCCAGCTCACCAAGGACAGGGCAGGATGGCACTGAAGCTTTCTTT | CASSPRTGQDGTEAFF
TRBJ2-7 | . | TRBV5-6 | TRBD1 | TGTGCCAGCAGCTCGTGGACAGGGGAGGTTGTCGAGCAGTACTTC | CASSSWTGEVVEQYF
TRBJ2-7 | . | TRBV19 | . | TGTGCCAGTAGTATCAGGCAGGACTACGAGCAGTACTTC | CASSIRQDYEQYF
TRBJ2-1 | . | TRBV7-7 | . | TGTGCCAGCAGCTTAGACCGGAACAATGAGCAGTTCTTC | CASSLDRNNEQFF
TRBJ1-1 | . | TRBV5-1 | . | TGCGCCACTCGATGGGGAGGGCTTATGAACACTGAAGCTTTCTTT | CATRWGGLMNTEAFF
TRBJ1-2 | . | TRBV15 | . | TGTGCCACCAGCAGCTCCGGGGCAGAGAAGACCTTC | CATSSSGAEKTF
TRBJ2-2 | . | TRBV4-2 | TRBD1 | TGTGCCAGCAGCCCCCTTTCTCGGCAGGGGGCTTTAACCGGGGAGCTGTTTTTT | CASSPLSRQGALTGELFF
TRBJ2-7 | . | TRBV27 | TRBD2 | TGTGCCAGCAGTTTACAGCGGGAGTACTACGAGCAGTACTTC | CASSLQREYYEQYF
TRBJ1-5 | few | TRBV18 | . | TGTGCCAGCTCATCCCAGCCAAGCAATCAGCCCCAGCATTTT | CASSSQPSNQPQHF
TRBJ2-7 | . | TRBV7-9 | . | TGTGCCAGCAGCTCGGCCGGGACACTTGCCTACGAGCAGTACTTC | CASSSAGTLAYEQYF
TRBJ2-5 | . | TRBV5-7 | . | TGTGCCAGCAGCTTGGTTTGGAGGTTGAGGTTCCAAGAGACCCAGTACTTC | CASSLVWRLRFQETQYF
TRBJ2-2 | . | TRBV4-3 | TRBD1 | TGCGCCAGCAGCCACCTCCCGGGACAGAGGAACACCGGGGAGCTGTTTTTT | CASSHLPGQRNTGELFF
TRBJ2-7 | . | TRBV5-6 | . | TGTGCCAGCAGCCCGGGACAAAATTCCTACGAGCAGTACTTC | CASSPGQNSYEQYF
TRBJ1-5 | . | TRBV9 | TRBD1 | TGTGCCAGCAGCGTAGGTGACAGGGCCTATAGCAATCAGCCCCAGCATTTT | CASSVGDRAYSNQPQHF
TRBJ1-1 | . | TRBV7-9 | . | TGTGCCAGCAGCTTAGGGGTAAAGGGAGGGCAGAACACTGAAGCTTTCTTT | CASSLGVKGGQNTEAFF
TRBJ2-7 | . | TRBV13 | TRBD2 | TGTGCCAGCAGCCCTACCGGGACTAGCGGGGGGGCCTACGAGCAGTACTTC | CASSPTGTSGGAYEQYF
TRBJ1-1 | . | TRBV5-6 | . | TGTGCCAGTAAACAGGGGAACACTGAAGCTTTCTTT | CASKQGNTEAFF